The clone carrying this TCR beta chain came up many times. The antigen is unknown. Unique molecular identifiers were affixed to discrete cDNA molecules within the library. TCRdb re-called the RACE reads through MiXCR, storing one row per CDR3 protein. The sample has a few hundred thousand distinct CDR3 sequences; more than 4.5% are singletons. The record originates from a study of human T cells and chemical hapten exposure. The germline gives CDR1 MNHEY, CDR2 SVGAGI. The CDR3 contains 16 residues. V shed 0 bases and J shed 8 bases, with 17 bases lying between them. Study-level results: Counts of expanded TCRs (at PT1) showed a positive correlation with patch test score.

Stated time point: patch test 1, 2 weeks after DPC sensitization. Sample treatment: therapeutic diphenylcyclopropenone sensitization with weekly scalp DPC. The sequence was collected from a woman between 50 and 59 years old with alopecia areata. Some clones in this sample may be carry-over from other donors' samples. The rearrangement joins TRBV6-5 to TRBJ2-1, with D perhaps assigned TRBD1 or TRBD2 (7 bases each). This specimen was whole blood, taken in connection with sensitization to the hapten diphenylcyclopropenone (DPC). CDR3 sequence: CASSYSSGGGGDEQFF. The CDR3 DNA is TGTGCCAGCAGTTACTCGTCCGGGGGAGGGGGCGATGAGCAGTTCTTC.